The 24 T cell receptor beta chains below were found in one sample sequenced in a study of T-cell reconstitution after alpha-beta-depleted transplantation in children. Unique molecular identifiers were used in preparing the TCRbeta library. TCRdb processed the PCR reads anew with MiXCR; each CDR3 protein has one entry. The data show a few hundred thousand distinct CDR3 sequences, about 9.4% seen once. The input for sequencing was PBMCs from the stem cell graft donor, taken from the stem cell graft. The receptors were gathered from a human donor who donated a stem cell graft to a child with acute lymphoblastic leukemia.

This clonotype was detected a few times. The chain is built from TRBV2 and TRBJ2-7, with 13 bases lining up with TRBD2. The CDR3 is 15 amino acids. J lost 0 bases, V lost 11 bases, and 7 bases had no gene match. Per germline, CDR1 SNHLY and CDR2 FYNNEI. The CDR3 loop reads CACRTSGSLSYEQYF. DNA of the CDR3: TGTGCCTGCCGGACTAGCGGGAGCCTCTCCTACGAGCAGTACTTC. Full variable domain (rest looked up from reference TRBV2 and TRBJ2-7): EPEVTQTPSHQVTQMGQEVILRCVPISNHLYFYWYRQILGQKVEFLVSFYNNEISEKSEIFDDQFSVERPDGSNFTLKIRSTKLEDSAMYFCACRTSGSLSYEQYFGPGTRLTVT.

This clonotype was picked up many times. This chain connects TRBV19 to TRBJ2-7, with D maybe TRBD1 (5 bases). V was trimmed by 3 bases and J by 3 bases, leaving 27 bases between them. The CDR3 covers 19 residues. CDR1 is LNHDA and CDR2 is SQIVND in the germline V gene (reference sequence). CDR3 in amino acids: CASSMAGADGIPHFYEQYF. The CDR3 DNA reads as TGTGCCAGTAGTATGGCTGGGGCAGACGGTATCCCACATTTCTACGAGCAGTACTTC.

This clonotype was seen a few times. This chain links TRBV20-1 with TRBJ2-1; TRBD2 matches at 11 bases. The V gene end was trimmed by 6 bases and the J gene end by 6 bases; junction bases not matched to a gene: 7. Germline V lookup: CDR1 DFQATT, CDR2 SNEGSKA (reference sequence). The CDR3 runs 14 residues. CDR3 in DNA: TGCAGTGCCGCAGCTAGCGGGAGGTTCAATGAGCAGTTCTTC. Encoded protein: CSAAASGRFNEQFF.

This clonotype was picked up a small number of times. The chain uses TRBV6-2 or TRBV6-3 and TRBJ1-5; the D is unclear. The CDR3 extends over 13 amino acids. The V end was cut by 8 bases, the J end by 2 bases, with 10 bases between. CDR1 MNHEY and CDR2 SVGEGT come from the germline V gene. This chain's CDR3 is CASGPRGNQPQHF. CDR3 coding DNA: TGTGCCAGCGGCCCCCGGGGCAATCAGCCCCAGCATTTT.

This clonotype was seen more than once but under ten times. This chain joins TRBV10-3 and TRBJ2-1; 8 nucleotides agree with TRBD2. The CDR3 runs to 17 residues. Germline lookup yields CDR1 ENHRY and CDR2 SYGVKD. Trimming at V came to 5 bases and at J to 6 bases, leaving 15 bases not matched to a gene. CDR3 residues: CAISPVGGGRYPNEQFF. Written as DNA, the CDR3 is TGTGCCATCAGTCCAGTCGGGGGCGGGAGGTATCCCAATGAGCAGTTCTTC.

J is TRBJ1-1 and V is TRBV5-1; 7 bases line up with TRBD1. This CDR3 contains 17 residues. V shed 0 bases and J 0 bases; nucleotides not matched to a gene: 8. Germline CDR1 reads SGHRS; CDR2 reads YFSETQ. The CDR3 region is CASSLVTGAILNTEAFF. CDR3 nucleotide sequence: TGCGCCAGCAGCTTGGTTACAGGGGCGATATTGAACACTGAAGCTTTCTTT.

This clonotype showed up many times. In nucleotides, the CDR3 is TGCTCCGGGACAAAAGACAATGAGCAGTTCTTC. Its translation: CSGTKDNEQFF. The chain recombines TRBV29-1 with TRBJ2-1; a weak D match, TRBD1 (6 bases). Germline CDR1 and CDR2: SQVTM and ANQGSEA. The CDR3 spans 11 residues.

The V and J genes are TRBV30 and TRBJ2-1; TRBD2 matches at 12 bases. The length of the CDR3 is 14 residues. J was trimmed by 8 bases and V by 2 bases; bases with no gene match: 4. CDR1 is GTSNPN, CDR2 SVGIG, per germline (reference sequence). The CDR3 sequence is CAWSLAGGPHEQFF. The CDR3 DNA reads as TGTGCCTGGAGTCTAGCGGGAGGGCCGCATGAGCAGTTCTTC.

This clonotype has ten or more counts. This chain links TRBV7-3 with TRBJ2-3, with D perhaps TRBD1 (6 bases). Germline V lookup: CDR1 SGHTA, CDR2 FQGTGA. Trimming pared 2 bases from V and 4 bases from J, leaving 10 bases between. CDR3 length: 14 residues. DNA of the CDR3: TGTGCCAGCAGCTTAGTAGGGGGTCCAGATACGCAGTATTTT. Amino acids: CASSLVGGPDTQYF.

J is TRBJ2-3 and V is TRBV10-3; perhaps TRBD1 as D (5 bases). This CDR3 has 14 amino acids. CDR1 is ENHRY, CDR2 SYGVKD, per germline. Trimming removed 10 bases at V and 1 base at J, with 15 bases between. CDR3 nucleotide sequence: TGTGCCACCCAAGACGCGACAGGCACAGATACGCAGTATTTT. This translates into CATQDATGTDTQYF.

This clonotype was counted only a few times. The J gene is TRBJ2-7, the V gene TRBV28; D might be TRBD1 or TRBD2, each matching 5 bases. Germline lookup yields CDR1 MDHEN and CDR2 SYDVKM. This CDR3 region has 15 residues. V lost 3 bases, J lost 0 bases, and 12 bases lay in between. This chain's CDR3 is CASSLTGTRSYEQYF. CDR3 DNA sequence: TGTGCCAGCAGTTTGACCGGGACCCGCTCCTACGAGCAGTACTTC.

The genes are TRBV28 and TRBJ2-1; D is perhaps TRBD2 (6 bases). The V end lost 7 bases, the J end lost 4 bases, and 17 bases lay between the germline ends. Per germline, CDR1 MDHEN and CDR2 SYDVKM. The CDR3 contains 15 residues. The CDR3 DNA follows: TGTGCCAGCACCCTCTGGGGGGAGCGGTACAATGAGCAGTTCTTC. Its protein is CASTLWGERYNEQFF. The variable domain in full, completed from reference TRBV28 and TRBJ2-1, reads DVKVTQSSRYLVKRTGEKVFLECVQDMDHENMFWYRQDPGLGLRLIYFSYDVKMKEKGDIPEGYSVSREKKERFSLILESASTNQTSMYLCASTLWGERYNEQFFGPGTRLTVL.

This clonotype was seen only a few times. The rearrangement links TRBV7-2 to TRBJ2-7, with 9 bases matching TRBD1. The CDR3 sequence is 15 residues long. V lost 6 bases, J lost 1 base, and 7 bases stayed unmatched. Germline V gene data show CDR1 as SGHTA and CDR2 as FQGNSA. As DNA, the CDR3 is TGTGCCAGCAGTTCAGACAGGGGGGGATCCTACGAGCAGTACTTC. It specifies CASSSDRGGSYEQYF.

This chain uses TRBV3-1 with TRBJ2-7; 12 positions match TRBD2. Losses at the gene ends were 5 bases for V and 5 bases for J; bases not matched to a gene: 4. This CDR3 is built from 14 residues. Germline V lookup: CDR1 LGHDT, CDR2 YNNKEL (reference sequence). The CDR3 loop reads CASSSRLAGDEQYF. CDR3 nucleotides: TGTGCCAGCAGCTCCCGACTAGCGGGAGACGAGCAGTACTTC.

This clonotype was observed a few times. This chain joins TRBV20-1 and TRBJ2-3, with D perhaps being TRBD1 or TRBD2 (5 bases each). V was shortened by 5 bases and J by 6 bases, with 24 bases between the two germline ends. Germline V gene lookup returns CDR1 DFQATT and CDR2 SNEGSKA (reference sequence). This CDR3 region has 16 residues. As DNA, the CDR3 is TGCAGTGCTTCGCTGGGAATTCGGGGCCTAAGGGATACGCAGTATTTT. The encoded protein is CSASLGIRGLRDTQYF.

The V gene is TRBV27, the J gene TRBJ1-1; TRBD1 is a possible D gene (6 bases). Germline V gene sequence: CDR1 MNHEY, CDR2 SMNVEV (reference sequence). Trimming removed 0 bases from V and 1 base from J, with 12 bases in between. The CDR3 runs to 16 residues. CDR3 in amino acids: CASSLSGGNRNTEAFF. In DNA form, the CDR3 reads TGTGCCAGCAGTTTATCGGGGGGCAACCGGAACACTGAAGCTTTCTTT.

This clonotype was seen a few times. The chain recombines TRBV2 with TRBJ2-1, with 11 bases matching TRBD2. Germline V gene sequence: CDR1 SNHLY, CDR2 FYNNEI. With V trimmed by 6 bases and J by 4 bases, 5 bases remained unmatched. This CDR3 contains 15 residues. The CDR3 DNA follows: TGTGCCAGCAGGGCGACTAGCGGGATTTACAATGAGCAGTTCTTC. Translating gives CASRATSGIYNEQFF.

This clonotype was observed at least ten times. The chain is built from TRBV7-2 and TRBJ1-5; D unclear. The V and J ends lost 0 bases and 4 bases respectively, with 7 bases between them. The CDR3 is made up of 14 amino acids. Per the germline V gene, CDR1 is SGHTA and CDR2 is FQGNSA. Written as DNA, the CDR3 is TGTGCCAGCAGCTTAGCGAACAAGAATCAGCCCCAGCATTTT. This gives the protein CASSLANKNQPQHF.

This clonotype appeared many times. The chain is built from TRBV5-1 and TRBJ2-7, with D perhaps being TRBD1 or TRBD2 (5 bases each). The germline CDR1 and CDR2 sequences are SGHRS and YFSETQ. Trimming left V 3 bases short and J 5 bases short, with 15 bases between. There are 14 residues in the CDR3. CDR3 residues: CASSYRGLRDEQYF. DNA for the CDR3: TGCGCCAGCAGCTACCGGGGCCTAAGGGACGAGCAGTACTTC.

The rearrangement joins TRBV27 to TRBJ2-5, with TRBD1 identical over 7 bases. Trimming cost V 5 bases and J 4 bases; bases outside gene matches: 10. This CDR3 comprises 15 residues. Germline CDR1 reads MNHEY; CDR2 reads SMNVEV (reference sequence). Here the CDR3 reads CASSAQQGIGETQYF. The CDR3 nucleotides are TGTGCCAGCAGTGCCCAACAGGGGATCGGAGAGACCCAGTACTTC.

This clonotype was seen ten or more times. This sequence joins TRBV12-3 or TRBV12-4 and TRBJ2-7, with TRBD2 as a possible D gene (5 bases). The CDR3 is 15 residues long. The V gene lost 5 bases and the J gene lost 0 bases, with 14 bases spanning the gap. CDR3 coding DNA: TGTGCCAGCAGTATAGAGCGGCTAGCCTCCTACGAGCAGTACTTC. Protein: CASSIERLASYEQYF.

There are a few counts of this clonotype. This rearrangement joins TRBV18 to TRBJ1-4, with D possibly matching TRBD1 (5 bases). Trimming removed 3 bases at V and 7 bases at J, with 18 bases between. Germline V gives CDR1 KGHSH, CDR2 LQKENI. The CDR3 is 16 residues long. The CDR3 region has the DNA TGTGCCAGCTCACCGAACAGGAGGGGAATGAGTGAAAAACTGTTTTTT. It codes for CASSPNRRGMSEKLFF.

This clonotype was observed many times. The J gene is TRBJ1-4, the V gene TRBV5-1; D unclear. Looked up from germline, CDR1 is SGHRS and CDR2 is YFSETQ. The length of the CDR3 is 18 residues. V lost 0 bases, J lost 5 bases, and 20 bases lay in between. CDR3 bases: TGCGCCAGCAGCTTGGGCCCGATCGGTACGCGTCTCAATGAAAAACTGTTTTTT. This translates into CASSLGPIGTRLNEKLFF.

The table lists this clonotype with a few counts. Written as DNA, the CDR3 is TGCAGCGTTGGGGACAGGGCCACAGATACGCAGTATTTT. Encoded protein: CSVGDRATDTQYF. V and J are TRBV29-1 and TRBJ2-3; TRBD1 matches 9 bases. Trimming cost V 4 bases and J 2 bases; bases outside gene matches: 1. Germline values: CDR1 SQVTM, CDR2 ANQGSEA. This CDR3 contains 13 residues.